The 20 T cell receptor beta chains listed next were all sequenced from one sample in a study of OX40 agonist ivuxolimab in advanced cancers. Only in-frame clones appear in the TCRdb table, and some are missing; sequencing was by immunoSEQ multiplex PCR. This table has 80,000 or so clones, roughly 91% appearing once. The sequencing here drew on CD4+ or CD8+ T cells sorted from blood, taken in a trial of the OX40 agonist ivuxolimab. The receptor set was obtained from an adult with an advanced solid tumor such as melanoma, head and neck, liver or kidney cancer.

The chain is built from TRBV19 and TRBJ1-5; 11 bases are shared with TRBD1. Trimming cost V 5 bases and J 3 bases; bases outside gene matches: 3. The CDR3 sequence is 15 residues long. The germline V gene encodes CDR1 LNHDA and CDR2 SQIVND (reference sequence). In DNA form, the CDR3 reads TGTGCCAGTAGTTTCGGACAGGGGGCCAATCAGCCCCAGCATTTT. Residues: CASSFGQGANQPQHF.

This chain uses TRBV11-3 with TRBJ1-1; D not certain. The V end was cut by 4 bases, the J end by 4 bases, with 13 bases between. Germline CDR1 SGHNT, CDR2 YENEEA. The CDR3 has 14 amino acids. The CDR3 bases are TGTGCCAGCAGCTCCGGGGTTCCCGGCACTGAAGCTTTCTTT. Translated: CASSSGVPGTEAFF.

A word on this clone: Other nucleotide sequences in the sample specify the same CDR3. The rearrangement links TRBV18 to TRBJ1-1; a weak D match, TRBD1 (5 bases). CDR1 and CDR2 from the germline V gene are KGHSH and LQKENI. Trimming pared 3 bases from V and 0 bases from J, leaving 5 bases between. The length of the CDR3 is 13 residues. The CDR3 region is CASSPDMNTEAFF. The CDR3 bases are TGTGCCAGCTCACCGGACATGAACACTGAAGCTTTCTTT.

The chain uses TRBV6-1 and TRBJ2-7, with 7 bases aligning to TRBD1. Germline loops: CDR1 MNHNS, CDR2 SASEGT. Trimming cost V 9 bases and J 4 bases; bases outside gene matches: 9. The CDR3 runs to 13 residues. CDR3 sequence reads: CASSGTDWYEQYF. CDR3 sequence (DNA): TGTGCCAGTTCGGGGACAGACTGGTACGAGCAGTACTTC.

The chain recombines TRBV6-1 with TRBJ1-4; 7 bases align to TRBD1. Losses at the gene ends were 6 bases for V and 4 bases for J; bases not matched to a gene: 8. The CDR3 length is 15 residues. Per the germline V gene, CDR1 is MNHNS and CDR2 is SASEGT. The CDR3 protein is CASRAGQVLNEKLFF. The CDR3 nucleotides are TGTGCCAGCAGGGCCGGACAGGTTCTTAATGAAAAACTGTTTTTT.

This clone was picked up a small number of times. The V and J genes are TRBV28 and TRBJ1-6; possible D gene TRBD1, 5 bases. CDR1 is MDHEN, CDR2 SYDVKM, per germline. Trimming took 5 bases from V and 10 from J, leaving 12 bases between them. The CDR3 is 13 residues long. CDR3: CASSQDTRSPLHF. CDR3 nucleotide sequence: TGTGCCAGCAGTCAGGACACAAGATCACCCCTCCACTTT.

The chain recombines TRBV6-1 with TRBJ2-5; 7 positions match TRBD2. CDR3 length equals 16 residues. Germline V gene lookup returns CDR1 MNHNS and CDR2 SASEGT. Germline trimming cut 1 base from V and 4 bases from J; bases unmatched to any gene: 9. The CDR3 region is CASSEVPGTGGETQYF. The CDR3 DNA reads TGTGCCAGCAGTGAAGTTCCGGGGACGGGGGGAGAGACCCAGTACTTC.

This clone was found a few times. The chain recombines TRBV10-2 with TRBJ2-7; no clear D gene. V was shortened by 8 bases and J by 0 bases, with 11 bases between the two germline ends. The CDR3 runs 13 residues. Germline V gene sequence: CDR1 WSHSY, CDR2 SAAADI. CDR3 bases: TGCGCCAGCGTTAGTCCAGGCTCCTACGAGCAGTACTTC. This gives the protein CASVSPGSYEQYF.

This clone appeared a single time. The gene calls are TRBV7-6 and TRBJ1-2; possibly TRBD1 for D (5 bases). Germline values: CDR1 SGHVS, CDR2 FNYEAQ. The CDR3 covers 14 residues. The V end lost 8 bases, the J end lost 1 base, and 14 bases lay between the germline ends. CDR3 nucleotide sequence: TGTGCCAGCGGAGAAGGGGCCCTTAACTATGGCTACACCTTC. Protein: CASGEGALNYGYTF. Based on the CDR3 plus reference TRBV7-6 and TRBJ1-2, the full variable domain is GAGVSQSPRYKVTKRGQDVALRCDPISGHVSLYWYRQALGQGPEFLTYFNYEAQQDKSGLPNDRFSAERPEGSISTLTIQRTEQRDSAMYRCASGEGALNYGYTFGSGTRLTVV.

V gene TRBV5-1 combines with J gene TRBJ1-1, with TRBD1 identical over 7 bases. Germline trimming cut 1 base from V and 0 bases from J; bases unmatched to any gene: 9. Germline CDR1 is SGHRS and CDR2 is YFSETQ. The CDR3 has 17 residues. The CDR3 nucleotides are TGCGCCAGCAGCTTGTGGCACTCGGGACAGATGAACACTGAAGCTTTCTTT. Protein product: CASSLWHSGQMNTEAFF. Looking up the rest from reference TRBV5-1 and TRBJ1-1 gives the full variable domain: KAGVTQTPRYLIKTRGQQVTLSCSPISGHRSVSWYQQTPGQGLQFLFEYFSETQRNKGNFPGRFSGRQFSNSRSEMNVSTLELGDSALYLCASSLWHSGQMNTEAFFGQGTRLTVV.

The rearrangement uses TRBV2 and TRBJ2-1, with no clear D. V shed 7 bases and J shed 7 bases, with 17 bases lying between them. Germline V gives CDR1 SNHLY, CDR2 FYNNEI. This CDR3 comprises 14 residues. DNA for the CDR3: TGTGCCAGCATAACCCTCGGGCCGTGGAATGAGCAGTTCTTC. Residues: CASITLGPWNEQFF.

This clone was seen once. DNA of the CDR3: TGTGCCAGTGGGACTCCCCGAATCGATGGCTACACCTTC. Translating it yields CASGTPRIDGYTF. The genes are TRBV6-5 and TRBJ1-2; maybe TRBD1 (5 bases). Trimming removed 9 bases from V and 6 bases from J, with 17 bases in between. This CDR3 is built from 13 residues. CDR1 is MNHEY, CDR2 SVGAGI, per germline.

The chain combines TRBV7-9 with TRBJ2-1; the D gene is possibly TRBD1 (6 bases). Trimming left V 5 bases short and J 7 bases short, with 18 bases between. Germline values: CDR1 SEHNR, CDR2 FQNEAQ (reference sequence). The CDR3 is made up of 15 amino acids. The CDR3: CASSPPYRVGNEQFF. In DNA form, the CDR3 reads TGTGCCAGCAGCCCTCCCTACAGGGTGGGTAATGAGCAGTTCTTC.

The chain links TRBV9 to TRBJ2-7, with 10 nucleotides matching TRBD1. This CDR3 is 15 amino acids long. The germline CDR1 and CDR2 sequences are SGDLS and YYNGEE. The trim removed 3 bases at V and 2 bases at J, leaving 5 bases unmatched. CDR3 protein: CASSATGTGAYEQYF. The CDR3 DNA follows: TGTGCCAGCAGCGCCACCGGGACAGGGGCCTACGAGCAGTACTTC.

Here the CDR3 reads CAISESISSTDTQYF. The CDR3 DNA sequence: TGTGCCATCAGTGAGTCGATTTCTAGCACAGATACGCAGTATTTT. The V gene is TRBV10-3, the J gene TRBJ2-3; no definite D call. Germline CDR1 ENHRY, CDR2 SYGVKD. V lost 0 bases and J 0 bases, leaving 7 bases between the germline ends. The CDR3 is 15 amino acids.

This sequence joins TRBV5-1 and TRBJ1-3; D unresolved. Germline V lookup: CDR1 SGHRS, CDR2 YFSETQ. Trimming shortened V by 4 bases and J by 0 bases, and 11 bases separated the two germline ends. This CDR3 spans 15 amino acids. The CDR3 loop reads CASSPRTASGNTIYF. The CDR3 nucleotides are TGCGCCAGCAGCCCCCGAACAGCCTCTGGAAACACCATATATTTT.

The chain combines TRBV28 with TRBJ2-1; 7 positions agree with TRBD1. CDR3 length equals 14 residues. The germline V gene has CDR1 MDHEN and CDR2 SYDVKM. V was clipped by 9 bases and J by 5 bases; unmatched bases: 10. The CDR3 DNA is TGTGCCAGTGCCAGTGGACAGGCCGACAATGAGCAGTTCTTC. This translates into CASASGQADNEQFF.

J is TRBJ2-7 and V is TRBV9; 14 nucleotides line up with TRBD2. Germline V gene sequence: CDR1 SGDLS, CDR2 YYNGEE. V lost 2 bases and J lost 4; bases outside the gene matches: 11. CDR3 size: 18 residues. CDR3 sequence: CASSVDSGLAGDKYEQYF. Here the CDR3 DNA reads TGTGCCAGCAGCGTGGACTCGGGACTAGCGGGAGACAAGTACGAGCAGTACTTC.

The chain joins TRBV21-1 to TRBJ2-3. TRBV21-1 has pseudogene status. CDR3 length: 15 residues. The CDR3 DNA reads TGTGCCAGCAGCAAAGAGTGCGTAAGGACAGATACGCAGTATTTT. Translating it yields CASSKECVRTDTQYF.

This chain joins TRBV6-5 and TRBJ2-7; D uncertain. Trimming pared 2 bases from V and 2 bases from J, leaving 13 bases between. This CDR3 has 15 amino acids. Germline lookup yields CDR1 MNHEY and CDR2 SVGAGI. Written as DNA, the CDR3 is TGTGCCAGCAGTTACACCCCCGGGCCCACCTACGAGCAGTACTTC. This encodes CASSYTPGPTYEQYF.